The 18 T cell receptor beta chains listed next were all sequenced from one sample in a study of human T cells and chemical hapten exposure. TCRdb itself ran the RACE reads through MiXCR, one entry per CDR3 protein. The data contain more than 250,000 distinct CDR3 sequences, 7.5% to 8% of them singletons. Described time point: pre-sensitization, week 0. Noted treatment: therapeutic diphenylcyclopropenone sensitization with weekly scalp DPC. The sample consisted of whole blood, taken in connection with sensitization to the hapten diphenylcyclopropenone (DPC). The receptors shown here come from a man in his late teens or twenties with alopecia areata. Some clones in this sample may be carry-over from other donors' samples.

There are many counts of this clonotype. V usage is TRBV29-1 and J usage is TRBJ1-1; D perhaps matches TRBD1 (6 bases). This CDR3 is 12 amino acids long. V was cut by 0 bases and J by 11 bases, with 13 bases left in between. Germline assignment: CDR1 SQVTM and CDR2 ANQGSEA. CDR3 amino acids: CSVEERGGRAFF. CDR3 nucleotides: TGCAGCGTTGAAGAAAGGGGGGGACGGGCTTTCTTT.

The chain is built from TRBV27 and TRBJ2-2, with a possible D match to TRBD1 (6 bases). The germline V gene has CDR1 MNHEY and CDR2 SMNVEV (reference sequence). The CDR3 length is 15 residues. The ends were cut back, 6 bases at V and 5 bases at J, with 16 bases in the middle. The CDR3 is CASRAGAGATGELFF. For the CDR3, the DNA is TGTGCCAGCAGGGCAGGGGCAGGGGCGACCGGGGAGCTGTTTTTT.

In its sample, this clonotype was seen many times. The rearrangement links TRBV5-1 to TRBJ1-2; D gene uncertain. V was clipped by 0 bases and J by 8 bases, with 17 bases between them. The germline V gene has CDR1 SGHRS and CDR2 YFSETQ. This CDR3 contains 15 residues. The CDR3 region has the DNA TGCGCCAGCAGCTTGGTACCGTGGCTAGTGCGGGGCTACACCTTC. This sequence encodes CASSLVPWLVRGYTF.

The chain employs TRBV9 and TRBJ2-7; a possible D gene is TRBD2 (5 bases). Germline CDR1 reads SGDLS; CDR2 reads YYNGEE. CDR3 length: 16 amino acids. V was shortened by 0 bases and J by 5 bases, with 18 bases between the two germline ends. CDR3 DNA sequence: TGTGCCAGCAGCGTAGCCGGGTGGCCCGGGGTACACGAGCAGTACTTC. As protein: CASSVAGWPGVHEQYF.

The rearrangement joins TRBV10-3 to TRBJ1-1, with D possibly being TRBD1 (5 bases). The CDR3 covers 15 residues. CDR1 ENHRY and CDR2 SYGVKD come from the germline V gene. The V end was cut by 0 bases, the J end by 3 bases, with 11 bases between. The CDR3 spells CAISESYRSDTEAFF. The CDR3, as DNA: TGTGCCATCAGTGAGTCGTACAGGTCAGACACTGAAGCTTTCTTT.

This clonotype was observed a handful of times. This chain joins TRBV6-5 and TRBJ2-1; D uncertain. The CDR3 totals 14 residues. V gave up 3 bases and J gave up 6 bases, with 12 bases separating them. Germline V gives CDR1 MNHEY, CDR2 SVGAGI. The CDR3 DNA is TGTGCCAGCAGTTATGGCGCAGAAAGCAATGAGCAGTTCTTC. It translates to CASSYGAESNEQFF.

A few counts support this clonotype. V is TRBV4-3 and J is TRBJ1-1; TRBD1 matches at 7 bases. The CDR3 covers 15 residues. From germline, CDR1 is LGHNA and CDR2 YSLEER. The V and J ends lost 0 bases and 6 bases, in that order; junction bases with no gene match: 7. The CDR3 region has the DNA TGCGCCAGCAGCCAAGATACGACAGGGCTCGCTGAAGCTTTCTTT. Protein product: CASSQDTTGLAEAFF.

In nucleotides, the CDR3 is TGCAGCCACGGACAAGGGGGCACTGAAGCTTTCTTT. This gives the protein CSHGQGGTEAFF. The rearrangement links TRBV29-1 to TRBJ1-1, with D maybe TRBD1 (6 bases). This CDR3 is built from 12 residues. CDR1 is SQVTM, CDR2 ANQGSEA, per germline. V shed 8 bases and J shed 4 bases, with 14 bases lying between them.

The sample holds a few counts of this clonotype. CDR3 protein: CASSQEDNRNYGYTF. CDR3 bases: TGCGCCAGCAGCCAAGAGGACAACCGAAACTATGGCTACACCTTC. The chain recombines TRBV4-1 with TRBJ1-2; TRBD1 is a possible D gene (5 bases). The length of the CDR3 is 15 residues. Germline V CDR1 and CDR2: MGHRA, YSYEKL. Trimming took 0 bases from V and 2 from J, leaving 10 bases between them.

This rearrangement joins TRBV6-6 to TRBJ2-7; D ambiguous. The CDR3 totals 15 residues. Germline CDR1 and CDR2: MNHNY and SVGAGI (reference sequence). Trimming stripped 0 bases from V and 0 bases from J, with 9 bases between. The CDR3 reads CASSYSYGSSYEQYV. As DNA, the CDR3 is TGTGCCAGCAGTTACTCCTATGGCAGCTCCTACGAGCAGTACGTC.

The rearrangement joins TRBV5-6 to TRBJ2-2, with 8 bases matching TRBD1. Trimming removed 5 bases from V and 2 bases from J; junction bases left unmatched: 5. Germline lookup yields CDR1 SGHDT and CDR2 YYEEEE. There are 15 residues in the CDR3. CDR3 in amino acids: CASRADRGNTGELFF. The CDR3 bases are TGTGCCAGCAGAGCCGACAGGGGCAACACCGGGGAGCTGTTTTTT.

The chain uses TRBV7-2 and TRBJ2-7; D is tentatively TRBD1 or TRBD2 (5 bases each). CDR3 length: 17 amino acids. The V and J ends lost 2 bases and 3 bases respectively, with 20 bases between them. Germline values: CDR1 SGHTA, CDR2 FQGNSA. CDR3 amino acids: CASSLIISPVGDYEQYF. The DNA for the CDR3 is TGTGCCAGCAGCTTAATAATATCGCCCGTGGGGGACTACGAGCAGTACTTC.

The chain has TRBV2 and TRBJ2-3; no definite D call. The CDR3 has 13 amino acids. With 7 bases removed from V and 0 bases from J, the gap between germline ends came to 8 bases. Germline CDR1 and CDR2: SNHLY and FYNNEI. DNA for the CDR3: TGTGCCAGCATTAGGATTAGCACAGATACGCAGTATTTT. This encodes CASIRISTDTQYF. The whole variable domain, filled in from reference TRBV2 and TRBJ2-3, reads EPEVTQTPSHQVTQMGQEVILRCVPISNHLYFYWYRQILGQKVEFLVSFYNNEISEKSEIFDDQFSVERPDGSNFTLKIRSTKLEDSAMYFCASIRISTDTQYFGPGTRLTVL.

This clonotype was observed at least ten times. This rearrangement joins TRBV12-3 or TRBV12-4 to TRBJ1-6; D ambiguous. The CDR3 contains 16 residues. With 1 base removed from V and 0 bases from J, the gap between germline ends came to 7 bases. This CDR3 is CASSLGPSSYNSPLHF. The CDR3 coding sequence is TGTGCCAGCAGTTTAGGGCCGAGCTCCTATAATTCACCCCTCCACTTT.

The chain links TRBV5-5 to TRBJ1-5; maybe TRBD1 (5 bases). This CDR3 contains 15 residues. Germline V gene lookup returns CDR1 SGHKS and CDR2 YYEKEE (reference sequence). Trimming stripped 4 bases from V and 1 base from J, with 12 bases between. CDR3 sequence reads: CASSASRDSNQPQHF. CDR3 bases: TGTGCCAGCAGCGCGTCCCGGGACAGCAATCAGCCCCAGCATTTT.

This clonotype showed up many times. V and J are TRBV7-2 and TRBJ1-3; 8 nucleotides line up with TRBD1. CDR1 and CDR2 from the germline V gene are SGHTA and FQGNSA. The CDR3 spans 14 residues. The V gene end was trimmed by 6 bases and the J gene end by 2 bases; junction bases not matched to a gene: 3. CDR3 nucleotide sequence: TGTGCCAGCAGTCGGACAGGGACTGGAAACACCATATATTTT. This translates into CASSRTGTGNTIYF.

This clonotype was counted at least ten times. V usage is TRBV5-6 and J usage is TRBJ2-1; perhaps TRBD1 as D (5 bases). Germline-derived CDR1 and CDR2 are SGHDT and YYEEEE. V lost 0 bases and J lost 2, with 9 bases in between. CDR3 length: 15 residues. The CDR3 coding sequence is TGTGCCAGCAGCTTGGTCAGGGCCCCCTACAATGAGCAGTTCTTC. Its translation: CASSLVRAPYNEQFF.

The chain employs TRBV6-2 or TRBV6-3 and TRBJ2-7; D may be TRBD1 (5 bases). Germline lookup yields CDR1 MNHEY and CDR2 SVGEGT. The CDR3 runs 14 residues. Trimming left V 4 bases short and J 1 base short, with 11 bases between. The CDR3 region is CASSSPWTSYEQYV. The DNA for the CDR3 is TGTGCCAGCAGTTCCCCCTGGACATCCTACGAGCAGTACGTC.